The present T cell receptor beta chain was sequenced within a study of blood T cell repertoires in COVID-19. Deletions cut 3 bases from V and 8 bases from J, with 17 bases between. CDR1 DFQATT and CDR2 SNEGSKA come from the germline V gene (reference sequence). There are 14 residues in the CDR3. TCRdb's table, derived via immunoSEQ multiplex PCR, lists solely in-frame clones and lacks some. The data hold under 450,000 clones, with about nine tenths observed a single time. This chain uses TRBV20-1 with TRBJ1-3, with unresolved D. This receptor was obtained from a woman aged 45 to 65 with COVID-19, enrolled during active disease. Sample: peripheral blood. For the CDR3, the DNA is TGCAGTGCTAGTCCTTCCTGGGCAGAAGACACCATATATTTT. This codes for CSASPSWAEDTIYF.